This TCR beta chain originates from a study of blood T cell repertoires in COVID-19. Turning to the study itself: The study drew acute and convalescent COVID-19 samples from the United States, Italy and Spain.

The CDR3 is made up of 15 amino acids. Looked up from germline, CDR1 is SGHTA and CDR2 is FQGTGA. Exposed enrollees had met someone with a PCR-confirmed or clinician-diagnosed COVID-19 case at some point within the 2 weeks before study entry. Comment on this clone: At one end the junction does not follow the germline gene, possibly because of a read error.

As originally analysed: Quantification of nucleated cells was approximated via reference gene primer amplification. Assay: immunoSEQ multiplex PCR; the TCRdb copy retains only in-frame clones and omits some. D and trimming were read from the DNA, whereas the V and J calls and clone size are those reported in that table. Counted here are about 430,000 clones, around nine tenths occurring once; the ten biggest clones make up 1.4% to 1.5%. This TCR derives from a woman aged 18-35 years who had been exposed to COVID-19. The chain joins TRBV7-3 to TRBJ1-6; D possibly corresponds to TRBD1 (5 bases). Material: PBMCs or T cells enriched from blood (not recorded which). CDR3 sequence reads: CASSLTQGNNSPLHF. The CDR3 region has the DNA TGTGCCAGCAGCCTAACCCAGGGTAATAATTCACCCCTCCACTTT.